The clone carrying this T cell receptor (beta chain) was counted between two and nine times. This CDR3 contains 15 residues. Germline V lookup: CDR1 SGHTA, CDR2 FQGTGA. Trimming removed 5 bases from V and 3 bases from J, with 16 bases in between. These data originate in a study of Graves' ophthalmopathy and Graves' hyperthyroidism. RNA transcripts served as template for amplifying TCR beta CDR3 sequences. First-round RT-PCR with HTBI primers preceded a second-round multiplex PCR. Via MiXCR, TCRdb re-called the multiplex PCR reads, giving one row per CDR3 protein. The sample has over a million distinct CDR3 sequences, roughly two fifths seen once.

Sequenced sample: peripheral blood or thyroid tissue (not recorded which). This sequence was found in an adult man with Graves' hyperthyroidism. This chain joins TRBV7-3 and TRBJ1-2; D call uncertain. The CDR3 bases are TGTGCCAGCAGCCCTACAGTGGGTCCAGACTATGGCTACACCTTC. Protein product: CASSPTVGPDYGYTF.